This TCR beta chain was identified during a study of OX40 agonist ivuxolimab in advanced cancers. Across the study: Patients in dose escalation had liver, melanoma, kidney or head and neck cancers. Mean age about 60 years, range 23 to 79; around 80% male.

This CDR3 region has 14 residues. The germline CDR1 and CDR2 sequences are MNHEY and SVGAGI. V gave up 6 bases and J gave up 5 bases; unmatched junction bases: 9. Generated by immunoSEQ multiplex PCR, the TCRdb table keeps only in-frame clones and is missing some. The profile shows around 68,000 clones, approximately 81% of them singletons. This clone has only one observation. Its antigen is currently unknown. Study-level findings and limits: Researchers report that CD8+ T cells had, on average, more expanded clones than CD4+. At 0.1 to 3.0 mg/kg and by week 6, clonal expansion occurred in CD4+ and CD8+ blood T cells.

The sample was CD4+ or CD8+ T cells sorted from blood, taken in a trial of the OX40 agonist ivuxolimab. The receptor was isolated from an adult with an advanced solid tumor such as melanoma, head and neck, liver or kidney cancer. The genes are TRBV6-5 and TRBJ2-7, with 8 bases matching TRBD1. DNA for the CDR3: TGTGCCAGCAGACCGGATCCAGGGGGCCACGAGCAGTACTTC. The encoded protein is CASRPDPGGHEQYF.